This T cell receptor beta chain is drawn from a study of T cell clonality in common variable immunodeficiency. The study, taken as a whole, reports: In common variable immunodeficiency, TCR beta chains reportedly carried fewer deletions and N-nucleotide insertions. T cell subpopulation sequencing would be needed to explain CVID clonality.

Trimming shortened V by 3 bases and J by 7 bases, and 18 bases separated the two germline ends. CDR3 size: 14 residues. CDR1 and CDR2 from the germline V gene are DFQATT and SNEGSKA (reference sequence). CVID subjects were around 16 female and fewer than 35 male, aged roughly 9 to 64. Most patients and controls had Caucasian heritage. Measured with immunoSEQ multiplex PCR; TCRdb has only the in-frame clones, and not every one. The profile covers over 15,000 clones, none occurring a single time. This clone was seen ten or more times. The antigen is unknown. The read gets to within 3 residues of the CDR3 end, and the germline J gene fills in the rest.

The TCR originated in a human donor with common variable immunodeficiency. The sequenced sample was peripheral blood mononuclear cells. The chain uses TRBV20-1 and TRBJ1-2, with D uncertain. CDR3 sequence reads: CSARPRVYSGGYTF. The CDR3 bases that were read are TGCAGTGCTAGGCCCCGCGTTTATTCGGGTGGC.